Below, one T cell receptor beta chain is given with its context. This clonotype occurred a few times. There is no known antigen for this receptor. No quality values exist for individual bases; no much larger clone is one base distant. The record originates from a study of blood T cells in healthy people across ages (dated by TCRdb to 2014 to 2015). Context from the whole study: Template switching captured roughly one uniquely barcoded TCR beta cDNA molecule per two T cells in model experiments. Age-related changes in TCR beta repertoire diversity were measured in the study by deep sequencing normalized with unique cDNA molecular identifiers. The donors were split into four age groups: young (average 16 years), middle-aged (around 40), aged (approximately 59) and long-lived (under 85). To avoid experimental bias, donors of different ages were distributed randomly across sequencing lanes. Using the same blood draw, the study looked at two additional independent replicas of 1 million unique cDNA reads for two donors, one aged 18 to 30 and the other aged 80 or older. Results the study describes overall, beyond this receptor: Because donor CMV infection status was unknown, age-related changes in expanded clonotypes were potentially confounded. Observed TCR beta diversity per million T cells fell roughly linearly with age, and a significant reduction was already apparent by age around 44. Estimates of total diversity based on one million sequenced T cells were regarded as lower bounds and as underestimates. Since profiling was done on bulk unsorted PBMCs, naive and antigen-experienced compartments could not be conclusively compared. Compared with the aged group, the long-lived group had more naive CD4+ T cells, fewer expanded clones and increased TCR diversity, suggesting age selection. A strong correlation was found between observed TCR beta diversity and the percentage of naive T cells measured by flow cytometry.

V is clipped by 5 bases and J by 3 bases, and the sequence between their germline boundaries is 14 bases long. Including the terminal cysteine and phenylalanine, the CDR3 comprises 15 residues. Only the CDR3 region is kept as DNA, spanning 45 bases read in frame from base 1. The approximately 41 donors, aged about 6 to 100 years, were systemically healthy Caucasian individuals from Russia. Around 10 milliliters of peripheral blood were collected from each donor into EDTA-treated Vacutainer tubes. PBMCs were isolated by Ficoll-Paque density-gradient centrifugation, with at least 6.5 million obtained per sample. Total RNA, at least 5 micrograms per sample, was extracted from PBMCs with Trizol reagent. For every donor, an aliquot of PBMCs went through flow cytometry to measure the percentages of naive CD45RAhigh/CD27high T cells. The library was obtained by 5' RACE. The sequencer was an Illumina HiSeq 2500. The second PCR ran for roughly 7 to 12 cycles and used a J-beta primer mix along with a sample-barcoded 5' primer. A template-switch 5' adaptor carrying 12 random nucleotides introduced a unique molecular identifier onto each TCR beta cDNA molecule. Each sample yielded at least 3 million CDR3-containing paired-end reads. First-strand cDNA synthesis was performed from all RNA using the Mint cDNA synthesis kit, with priming by a TRBC-specific oligonucleotide. All cDNA was treated with uracil-DNA glycosylase and then went through a first 18-cycle PCR with the universal primers M1SS and BC2_uni_R. On the study's bioinformatics: For normalization, 1 million high-quality reads, each with a distinct molecular identifier, were randomly selected from each sample. Instead of being binned into consensus sequences, reads that shared molecular identifiers were thrown out. MiTCR, run with a Q25 quality threshold and the strictest error-elimination algorithm, handled CDR3 identification, clonotype clustering and error correction. A nonparametric unseen species model using Euler transformation provided a lower-bound estimate of total TCR beta diversity. The public reads were run again by TCRdb, first through fastp at Q25 and then through MiXCR, and only productive beta chains were kept. Every distinct CDR3 protein forms one entry, paired with its most common genes and DNA. The V and J calls and clone size come from TCRdb's table, not from the authors' own analysis. The sample data list around 900,000 distinct CDR3 sequences, and under 30% of these were observed just once. The ten top clones hold approximately 15% of the sample.

Sequenced: blood. This chain joins TRBV12-3 or TRBV12-4 to TRBJ2-4, with a weak D call of TRBD1 (6 bases match). The sequence was collected from a woman older than 75 in good health. This receptor has the CDR3 CASSIGTPNKNIQYF. Here is the DNA: TGTGCCAGCAGTATCGGGACACCGAACAAAAACATTCAGTACTTC.